This record covers a single TCR beta chain. This sample was taken from a study of blood T cell repertoires in COVID-19. About the research overall: In each case, the material was cDNA or gDNA derived from T cells, B-cell-depleted T cells, or PBMCs.

Per the original data handling: Nucleated cell number was recorded as an estimate derived from reference gene primer amplification. Using immunoSEQ multiplex PCR, the repertoire was profiled, and TCRdb retains in-frame clones only, with some absent. Clone size and the V and J calls come from that table; the DNA yielded D and trimming. The sample lists approximately 220,000 clones; 80% to 90% were seen once. The TCR originated in a woman aged 50 to 65 with acute or convalescent COVID-19. Sample: peripheral blood.

The CDR3 loop is CASSYGTGGMGELFF. DNA of the CDR3: TGTGCCAGCAGTTATGGGACAGGGGGCATGGGGGAGCTGTTTTTT. This chain connects TRBV7-2 to TRBJ2-2, with 12 bases identical to TRBD1. In germline, CDR1 is SGHTA, CDR2 FQGNSA. The length of the CDR3 is 15 residues. J lost 8 bases, V lost 6 bases, and 7 bases had no gene match.